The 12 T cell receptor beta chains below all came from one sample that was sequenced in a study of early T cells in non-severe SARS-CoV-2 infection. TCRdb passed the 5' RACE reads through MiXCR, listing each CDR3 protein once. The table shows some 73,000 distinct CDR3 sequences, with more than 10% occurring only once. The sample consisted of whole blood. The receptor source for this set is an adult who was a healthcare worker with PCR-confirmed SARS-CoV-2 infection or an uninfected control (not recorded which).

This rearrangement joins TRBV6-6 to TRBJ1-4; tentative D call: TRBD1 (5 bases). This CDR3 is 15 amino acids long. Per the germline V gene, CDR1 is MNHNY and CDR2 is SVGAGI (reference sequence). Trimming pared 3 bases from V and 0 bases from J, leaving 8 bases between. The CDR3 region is CASSYGGATNEKLFF. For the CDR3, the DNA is TGTGCCAGCAGTTATGGAGGGGCAACTAATGAAAAACTGTTTTTT.

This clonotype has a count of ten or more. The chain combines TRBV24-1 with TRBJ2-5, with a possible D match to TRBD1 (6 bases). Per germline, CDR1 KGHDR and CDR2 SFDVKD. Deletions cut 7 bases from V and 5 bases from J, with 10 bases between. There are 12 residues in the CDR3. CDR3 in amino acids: CATSGQTETQYF. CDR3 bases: TGTGCCACCAGCGGACAGACCGAGACCCAGTACTTC.

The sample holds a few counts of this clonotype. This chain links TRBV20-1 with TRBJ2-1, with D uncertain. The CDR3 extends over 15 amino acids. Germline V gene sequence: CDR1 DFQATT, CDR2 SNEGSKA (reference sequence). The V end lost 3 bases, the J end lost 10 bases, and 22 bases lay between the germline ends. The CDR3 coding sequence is TGCAGTGCTAGGTTTCCCTACTCGGATTACGGCGAGCAGTTCTTC. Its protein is CSARFPYSDYGEQFF.

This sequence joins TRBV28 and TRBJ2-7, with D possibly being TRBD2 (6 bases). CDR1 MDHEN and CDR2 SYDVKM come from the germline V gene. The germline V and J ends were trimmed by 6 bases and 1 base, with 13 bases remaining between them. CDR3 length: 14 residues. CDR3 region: CASRGTALSYEQYF. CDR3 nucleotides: TGTGCCAGCAGGGGGACTGCATTATCCTACGAGCAGTACTTC.

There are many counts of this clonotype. CDR3 bases: TGTGCCACCGCTCCCCGGGGGGCCTACGAGCAGTACTTC. Translated, it gives CATAPRGAYEQYF. The rearrangement joins TRBV15 to TRBJ2-7, with 7 bases aligning to TRBD2. Germline CDR1 reads LNHNV; CDR2 reads YYDKDF (reference sequence). J was trimmed by 2 bases and V by 8 bases; bases with no gene match: 6. There are 13 residues in the CDR3.

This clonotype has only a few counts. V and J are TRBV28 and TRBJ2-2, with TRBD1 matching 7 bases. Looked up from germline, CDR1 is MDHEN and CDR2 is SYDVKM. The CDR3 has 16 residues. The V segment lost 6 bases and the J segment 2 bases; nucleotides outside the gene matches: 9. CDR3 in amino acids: CASSTLGQENTGELFF. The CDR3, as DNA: TGTGCCAGCAGCACCCTCGGACAGGAAAACACCGGGGAGCTGTTTTTT.

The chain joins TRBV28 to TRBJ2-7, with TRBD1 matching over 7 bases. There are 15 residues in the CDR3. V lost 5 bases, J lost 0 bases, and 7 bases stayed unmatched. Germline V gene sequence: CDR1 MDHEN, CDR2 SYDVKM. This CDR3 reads CASSLPGQSSYEQYF. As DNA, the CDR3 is TGTGCCAGCAGTCTACCGGGACAGAGCTCCTACGAGCAGTACTTC.

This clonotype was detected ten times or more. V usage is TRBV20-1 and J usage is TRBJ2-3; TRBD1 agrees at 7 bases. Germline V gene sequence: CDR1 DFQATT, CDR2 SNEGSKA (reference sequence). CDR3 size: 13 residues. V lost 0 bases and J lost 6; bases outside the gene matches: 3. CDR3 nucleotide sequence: TGCAGTGCTAGAGACGAGGACAGGGATACGCAGTATTTT. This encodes CSARDEDRDTQYF.

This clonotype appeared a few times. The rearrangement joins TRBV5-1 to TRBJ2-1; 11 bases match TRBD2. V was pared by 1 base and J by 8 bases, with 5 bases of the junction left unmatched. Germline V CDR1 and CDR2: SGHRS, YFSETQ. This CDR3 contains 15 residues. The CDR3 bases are TGCGCCAGCAGCTTGACTAGCGGGAGTTCTTATGAGCAGTTCTTC. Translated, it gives CASSLTSGSSYEQFF. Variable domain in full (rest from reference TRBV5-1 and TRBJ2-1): KAGVTQTPRYLIKTRGQQVTLSCSPISGHRSVSWYQQTPGQGLQFLFEYFSETQRNKGNFPGRFSGRQFSNSRSEMNVSTLELGDSALYLCASSLTSGSSYEQFFGPGTRLTVL.

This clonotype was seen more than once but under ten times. The CDR3 DNA is TGTGCCAGCAGCGGAGGGACAGACGGAGATACGCAGTATTTT. Encoded protein: CASSGGTDGDTQYF. The gene calls are TRBV7-9 and TRBJ2-3, with D possibly being TRBD1 (7 bases). This CDR3 comprises 14 residues. V lost 5 bases to trimming and J lost 5 bases, with 14 bases between them. CDR1 is SEHNR, CDR2 FQNEAQ, per germline (reference sequence). Full variable domain (outside the CDR3, taken from reference TRBV7-9 and TRBJ2-3): DTGVSQNPRHKITKRGQNVTFRCDPISEHNRLYWYRQTLGQGPEFLTYFQNEAQLEKSRLLSDRFSAERPKGSFSTLEIQRTEQGDSAMYLCASSGGTDGDTQYFGPGTRLTVL.

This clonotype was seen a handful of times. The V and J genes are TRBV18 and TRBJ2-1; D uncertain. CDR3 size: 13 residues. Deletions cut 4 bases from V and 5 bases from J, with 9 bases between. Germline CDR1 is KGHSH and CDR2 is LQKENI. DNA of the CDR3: TGTGCCAGCTCACTTGGACCGAACAATGAGCAGTTCTTC. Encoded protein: CASSLGPNNEQFF.

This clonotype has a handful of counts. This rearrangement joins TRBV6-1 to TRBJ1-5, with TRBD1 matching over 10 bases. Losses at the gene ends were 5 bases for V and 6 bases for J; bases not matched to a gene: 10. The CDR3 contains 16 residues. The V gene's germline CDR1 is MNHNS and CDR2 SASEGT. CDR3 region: CASSIDRGRRSQPQHF. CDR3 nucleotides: TGTGCCAGCAGTATCGACAGGGGGCGACGTTCTCAGCCCCAGCATTTT.